These 3 T cell receptor beta chains originate from one sample sequenced in a study of tumor-infiltrating lymphocytes in primary liver carcinoma. Total RNA (roughly 530 ng) served as template for TCR beta cDNA synthesis primed by a constant-region primer. Nested multiplex PCR, run for three rounds with slightly modified ARM-PCR, yielded TCR beta libraries. Primers for the first two PCR rounds were TRBV1-TRBV30 forward primers and a C-beta reverse primer (roughly 10 cycles per round). TCRdb reprocessed the multiplex PCR reads with MiXCR, giving one entry per CDR3 protein. Found here are 190,000 or so distinct CDR3 sequences, about 61% of them singletons; the top ten hold approximately 7%. In addition to blood RNA drawn from unsorted whole blood, germline DNA was extracted. What was sequenced was peripheral blood. These TCRs come from a woman between 55 and 75 years old with primary liver carcinoma and hepatitis B virus infection.

With regard to this clonotype: The junction and the germline gene differ at one end; a read error may be behind it. V and J are TRBV11-2 and TRBJ2-4, with unresolved D. Germline V gene data show CDR1 as SGHAT and CDR2 as FQNNGV. The CDR3 runs 14 residues. The CDR3, as DNA: TGTGCCGGCAGCTTAGAGGCTCATGCAAACATTCAGTACTTC. Amino acid sequence: CAGSLEAHANIQYF. Full variable domain (missing parts from reference TRBV11-2 and TRBJ2-4): EAGVAQSPRYKIIEKRQSVAFWCNPISGHATLYWYQQILGQGPKLLIQFQNNGVVDDSQLPKDRFSAERLKGVDSTLKIQPAKLEDSAVYLCAGSLEAHANIQYFGAGTRLSVL.

This clonotype came up many times. The chain carries TRBV6-1 and TRBJ1-5, with TRBD1 matching 8 bases. The CDR3 has 16 residues. Germline V gives CDR1 MNHNS, CDR2 SASEGT. With V trimmed by 6 bases and J by 2 bases, 9 bases remained unmatched. The CDR3 reads CASRRTTGEGNQPQHF. CDR3 nucleotides: TGTGCCAGCAGACGCACGACAGGGGAGGGCAATCAGCCCCAGCATTTT.

On this clonotype: Germline and junction disagree at one end, which may indicate a read error. CDR3 in amino acids: CTSNNRGQGGANEQFF. The CDR3 DNA is TGTACCAGCAACAACAGAGGACAGGGGGGAGCCAATGAGCAGTTCTTC. V and J are TRBV11-1 and TRBJ2-1; 10 positions agree with TRBD1. Per germline, CDR1 SGHAT and CDR2 FQDESV (reference sequence). CDR3 length: 16 residues.